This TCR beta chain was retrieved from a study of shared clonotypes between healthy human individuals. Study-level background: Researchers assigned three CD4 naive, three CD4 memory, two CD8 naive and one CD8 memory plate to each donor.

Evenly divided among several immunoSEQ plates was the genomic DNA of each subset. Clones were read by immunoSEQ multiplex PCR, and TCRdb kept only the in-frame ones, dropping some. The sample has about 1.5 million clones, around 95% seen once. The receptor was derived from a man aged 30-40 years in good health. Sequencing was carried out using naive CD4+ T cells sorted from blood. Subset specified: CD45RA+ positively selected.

Here the CDR3 reads CASSLTGTTQETQYF. In DNA, the CDR3 is TGCGCCAGCAGCTTGACCGGGACCACCCAGGAGACCCAGTACTTC. The chain is built from TRBV5-1 and TRBJ2-5, with D possibly being TRBD1 or TRBD2 (5 bases each). Trimming pared 1 base from V and 5 bases from J, leaving 15 bases between. The length of the CDR3 is 15 residues. Germline V gene sequence: CDR1 SGHRS, CDR2 YFSETQ.